The T cell receptor beta chain under discussion was sequenced for a study of OX40 agonist ivuxolimab in advanced cancers. At the level of the study: Earlier treatment with anti-PD-1, anti-PD-L1 or anti-CTLA-4 was permitted, and roughly 40% had received some. Three patients got partial responses; one had hepatocellular carcinoma and two had cutaneous melanoma. Whole-study results and caveats: Both CD4+ and CD8+ T cell populations in blood had undergone clonal expansion by week 6 at 0.1 to 3.0 mg/kg. Partial responders treated at 0.1-3.0 mg/kg exhibited clonal expansion among the lowest measured.

Turning to this clone: Its antigen remains unknown.

The method was immunoSEQ multiplex PCR; TCRdb's version includes in-frame clones alone and lacks a portion of them. The profile shows fewer than 70,000 clones, about 86% of them singletons. This receptor was taken from an adult with an advanced solid tumor such as melanoma, head and neck, liver or kidney cancer. Sequencing was performed on CD4+ or CD8+ T cells sorted from blood, taken in a trial of the OX40 agonist ivuxolimab.

The CDR3 DNA sequence: TGTGCCAGCAGCTTAGCGGGGACGATCACAGATACGCAGTATTTT. The encoded protein is CASSLAGTITDTQYF. The rearrangement joins TRBV11-2 to TRBJ2-3, with D perhaps assigned TRBD1 or TRBD2 (5 bases each). The CDR3 is made up of 15 amino acids. CDR1 and CDR2 (germline): SGHAT, FQNNGV. V lost 1 base to trimming and J lost 2 bases, with 10 bases between them.